The 14 T cell receptor beta chains reported below all come from one sample, sequenced in a study of TET2 disruption in CD19-targeted CAR T cells. As to treatment: autologous CTL019 cells: CD19 CAR with 4-1BB and CD3 zeta domains. Their antigens remain unidentified. Profiled with immunoSEQ multiplex PCR; TCRdb holds only in-frame clones, not every one. Its table records approximately 27,000 clones. The specimen comprised CD8- CAR+ T cells sorted from cultured blood T cells, sampled for CD19 CAR T cell therapy. Sample subset: CD8-negative CAR-positive T cells from the infusion product. These receptors were taken from a man in his sixties or seventies with chronic lymphocytic leukemia.

About this clone itself: Coverage ceases 3 residues before the CDR3 finishes, and the germline J gene fills in the end. The V and J genes are TRBV19 and TRBJ1-6; D not certain. This CDR3 spans 12 amino acids. Germline assignment: CDR1 LNHDA and CDR2 SQIVND (reference sequence). With 6 bases removed from V and 6 bases from J, the gap between germline ends came to 6 bases. CDR3: CASREPNSPLHF. The CDR3 DNA, read in part, is TGTGCCAGTAGAGAGCCTAATTCACCC.

Notes on this clone: The read gets to within 3 residues of the CDR3 end, and the germline J gene fills in the rest. The rearrangement links TRBV7-3 to TRBJ1-1, with D perhaps TRBD1 (6 bases). With 5 bases removed from V and 1 base from J, the gap between germline ends came to 8 bases. The CDR3 is 13 amino acids. CDR1 and CDR2 from the germline V gene are SGHTA and FQGTGA. This CDR3 reads CASSQQGNTEAFF. Incomplete CDR3 DNA: TGTGCCAGCAGCCAACAGGGGAACACTGAA.

As regards this clone: The CDR3 end is not reached by the read, which stops 3 residues before it; the germline J gene fills it in. The chain uses TRBV6-2 or TRBV6-3 and TRBJ1-4, with a weak D call TRBD1 (5 bases). The germline CDR1 and CDR2 sequences are MNHEY and SVGEGT. The germline V and J ends were trimmed by 4 bases and 3 bases, with 15 bases remaining between them. This CDR3 is built from 16 residues. The CDR3 DNA, read in part, is TGTGCCAGCAGTTCCCGGCCCCCGGGGGCTAATGAAAAA. Its protein is CASSSRPPGANEK. The complete CDR3 protein is CASSSRPPGANEKLFF.

As regards this clone: The read ends 3 residues before the CDR3 terminus; that terminus is restored from the germline J gene. The rearrangement joins TRBV19 to TRBJ1-2; the D gene is possibly TRBD1 (6 bases). This CDR3 has 15 residues. Per the germline V gene, CDR1 is LNHDA and CDR2 is SQIVND (reference sequence). V was cut by 3 bases and J by 2 bases, with 13 bases left in between. CDR3 loop: CASSIVGQLNYGYTF. Incomplete CDR3 DNA: TGTGCCAGTAGTATCGTTGGACAGCTCAACTATGGC.

Notes on this clone: The sequence runs out 3 residues before the end of the CDR3; the remainder is reconstructed from the germline J gene. V is TRBV18 and J is TRBJ2-2, with D possibly being TRBD1 (5 bases). Germline V gene sequence: CDR1 KGHSH, CDR2 LQKENI. CDR3 length equals 20 residues. V dropped 6 bases and J dropped 7 bases, with 33 bases sitting between them. The part of the CDR3 DNA that was read is TGTGCCAGCTCGCCATATTCCAAACAGATGGGCAGGGCGTTTCACGGGGAG. Its translation is CASSPYSKQMGRAFHGE. The whole CDR3 sequence reads CASSPYSKQMGRAFHGELFF.

This clone is called medium-sized based on its frequency. The read ends 3 residues before the CDR3 terminus; that terminus is restored from the germline J gene. This sequence joins TRBV29-1 and TRBJ1-5; 9 nucleotides line up with TRBD1. Germline assignment: CDR1 SQVTM and CDR2 ANQGSEA. The CDR3 runs 14 residues. The ends lost 6 bases at V and 6 bases at J; junction bases unmatched: 9. The CDR3 here is CSVRTGELGQPQHF. Incomplete CDR3 DNA: TGCAGCGTGAGGACAGGGGAATTGGGTCAGCCC. The variable domain in full, with the rest retrieved from reference TRBV29-1 and TRBJ1-5, is SAVISQKPSRDICQRGTSLTIQCQVDSQVTMMFWYRQQPGQSLTLIATANQGSEATYESGFVIDKFPISRPNLTFSTLTVSNMSPEDSSIYLCSVRTGELGQPQHFGDGTRLSIL.

Details on this clone: The read is 3 residues too short to cover the CDR3 end, so that end is filled in from the germline J gene. J is TRBJ1-2 and V is TRBV18; 7 bases match TRBD1. Germline V gives CDR1 KGHSH, CDR2 LQKENI. This CDR3 has 15 residues. CDR3 sequence reads: CASSPGTDPKYDYTF. The sequenced CDR3 bases are TGTGCCAGCTCACCGGGGACAGACCCCAAATACGAC.

On this clone itself: The missing CDR3 end, 3 residues past where the read stops, is filled in from the germline J gene. This chain links TRBV20-1 with TRBJ2-3; D perhaps matches TRBD1 (8 bases). CDR1 is DFQATT and CDR2 is SNEGSKA in the germline V gene (reference sequence). V lost 6 bases to trimming and J lost 2 bases, with 18 bases between them. CDR3 length: 15 amino acids. The CDR3 protein is CSAPAGTGNTDTQYF. The DNA read from the CDR3 is TGCAGTGCACCAGCGGGGACAGGCAACACAGATACG.

Turning to this clone: The read terminates 3 residues ahead of where the CDR3 ends, so the germline J gene completes it. The chain joins TRBV6-2 or TRBV6-3 to TRBJ2-7, with D perhaps matching TRBD1 (6 bases). Germline V CDR1 and CDR2: MNHEY, SVGEGT. The CDR3 is 15 residues long. Trimming took off 6 bases at V and 3 bases at J, with 18 bases between the two ends. Partial CDR3 DNA: TGTGCCAGCAGCCTCGGGACACCGACCGACTACGAG. It codes for CASSLGTPTDYE. The CDR3, in full, reads CASSLGTPTDYEQYF.

By frequency, this clone registers medium-sized. The DNA ends 3 residues before the CDR3 does, and the rest of the CDR3 is filled in from the germline J gene. The chain combines TRBV6-2 or TRBV6-3 with TRBJ1-5, with 7 positions matching TRBD1. The germline V gene encodes CDR1 MNHEY and CDR2 SVGEGT. Trimming took 6 bases from V and 0 from J; bases not matched to a gene: 5. CDR3 length: 15 residues. The DNA read from the CDR3 is TGTGCCAGCAGCCTCGACAGGGATAGCAATCAGCCC. Protein sequence: CASSLDRDSNQP. The complete CDR3 protein is CASSLDRDSNQPQHF.

The part of the CDR3 DNA that was read is TGTGCCACCAGTCTCGGCGGGGGATTCACAGATACG. This encodes CATSLGGGFTDT. The CDR3 reads in full as CATSLGGGFTDTQYF. The V gene is TRBV24-1, the J gene TRBJ2-3; 7 nucleotides agree with TRBD2. The read halts 3 residues ahead of the CDR3 end, with the missing end drawn from the germline J gene. CDR3 size: 15 residues. The germline V gene has CDR1 KGHDR and CDR2 SFDVKD. V was pared by 6 bases and J by 2 bases, with 7 bases of the junction left unmatched.

Regarding this clone: The junction and the germline gene differ at one end; a read error may be behind it. Read coverage stops 3 residues before the CDR3 terminus; the germline J gene supplies the remainder. V gene TRBV7-6 combines with J gene TRBJ1-3, with D perhaps TRBD1 (5 bases). The CDR3 covers 16 residues. The germline V gene has CDR1 SGHVS and CDR2 FNYEAQ. CDR3 in amino acids: CASSLGPQGTGNTIYF. Incomplete CDR3 DNA: TGTGCCAGCAGCTTAGGCCCCCAAGGGACTGGAAACACT.

Comments on this clone: The sequenced fragment ends 3 residues before the CDR3 boundary, so the rest is inferred from the germline J gene. V is TRBV18 and J is TRBJ1-2; D may be TRBD1 (6 bases). The germline CDR1 and CDR2 sequences are KGHSH and LQKENI. The CDR3 runs to 17 residues. The DNA read from the CDR3 is TGTGCCAGCTCACCACCGCTGGCGGGGGGGCGCACAGATACC. This gives the protein CASSPPLAGGRTDT. The entire CDR3 protein reads CASSPPLAGGRTDTYTF.

Of note for this clone: The CDR3 extends 3 residues past the end of the read, so its final part is completed from the germline J gene. The chain couples TRBV6-1 to TRBJ1-2; TRBD1 agrees at 7 bases. The junction had 3 bases not matched to a gene; V was cut back by 4 bases and J by 7 bases. The germline CDR1 and CDR2 sequences are MNHNS and SASEGT. The CDR3 contains 12 residues. The CDR3 bases that were read are TGTGCCAGCAGTGGACAGGGCGTTGGC. Its translation: CASSGQGVG. The whole CDR3 reads CASSGQGVGYTF.